One sample yielded the 19 T cell receptor beta chains listed below, sequenced in a study of CD8+ T cells in alopecia areata. Treatment defined: oral pan-JAK inhibitor, 5-10 mg twice daily. Following RNA extraction, reverse transcription yielded cDNA that acted as the sequencing template. Using immunoSEQ multiplex PCR, the repertoire was profiled, and TCRdb retains in-frame clones only, with some absent. Among approximately 150,000 clones listed, roughly 60% were seen once. Material: CD4+ T cells sorted from blood, obtained between weeks 55 and 65, from a patient treated with tofacitinib. The origin of the receptors is a human donor with alopecia areata.

V usage is TRBV29-1 and J usage is TRBJ2-3; D is perhaps TRBD2 (6 bases). The length of the CDR3 is 12 residues. Germline V gives CDR1 SQVTM, CDR2 ANQGSEA. As DNA, the CDR3 is TGCAGTTGGAGGCAGGGAGGAGATACGCAGTATTTT. Its translation is CSWRQGGDTQYF.

The gene calls are TRBV7-9 and TRBJ2-1; D gene ambiguous. The CDR3 extends over 17 amino acids. Trimming took off 1 base at V and 0 bases at J, with 13 bases between the two ends. Germline CDR1 is SEHNR and CDR2 is FQNEAQ (reference sequence). CDR3 amino acids: CASSLGVTSSSYNEQFF. As DNA, the CDR3 is TGTGCCAGCAGCTTAGGGGTCACAAGCAGCTCCTACAATGAGCAGTTCTTC.

The rearrangement uses TRBV6-1 and TRBJ2-2, with D possibly matching TRBD2 (6 bases). Trimming stripped 4 bases from V and 7 bases from J, with 10 bases between. The CDR3 covers 13 residues. The germline V gene encodes CDR1 MNHNS and CDR2 SASEGT. The CDR3 coding sequence is TGTGCCAGCAGTGTACTAGCAGTCGGGGAGCTGTTTTTT. Its translation is CASSVLAVGELFF.

The chain combines TRBV7-2 with TRBJ2-1; 7 bases align to TRBD2. With 8 bases clipped from V and 8 bases from J, the junction kept 9 bases outside the gene matches. Germline CDR1 reads SGHTA; CDR2 reads FQGNSA. This CDR3 comprises 13 residues. The CDR3 DNA reads TGTGCCAGCCAGGGCCGGACTAGTTATGAGCAGTTCTTC. Residues: CASQGRTSYEQFF.

The chain recombines TRBV30 with TRBJ1-2, with D possibly TRBD1 on 5 matching bases. This CDR3 is built from 13 residues. V gave up 2 bases and J gave up 4 bases, with 11 bases separating them. The germline V gene has CDR1 GTSNPN and CDR2 SVGIG (reference sequence). DNA for the CDR3: TGTGCCTGGAGTCCACTGGGGCCCTATGGCTACACCTTC. This sequence encodes CAWSPLGPYGYTF.

Concerning this clone itself: A read error may produce the germline difference seen at one junction end. This chain uses TRBV7-9 with TRBJ2-3; TRBD1 matches 8 bases. The CDR3 loop spans 15 amino acids. The V gene's germline CDR1 is SEHNR and CDR2 FQNEAQ (reference sequence). The CDR3 DNA is TGTGCCAGCGGCTTATCAGGGGGCAGCACAGATACGCAGTATTTT. The encoded protein is CASGLSGGSTDTQYF.

This clone was picked up many times. J is TRBJ1-5 and V is TRBV30; D not resolved. Trimming removed 3 bases at V and 2 bases at J, with 14 bases between. Germline V gene data show CDR1 as GTSNPN and CDR2 as SVGIG (reference sequence). This CDR3 region has 15 residues. The CDR3 protein is CAWRVGGSGNQPQHF. The DNA for the CDR3 is TGTGCCTGGAGAGTCGGAGGTTCGGGCAATCAGCCCCAGCATTTT.

The CDR3 region has the DNA TGCAGCGTTGAAAGACAGGTCAACAATGAGCAGTTCTTC. Amino acid sequence: CSVERQVNNEQFF. The chain links TRBV29-1 to TRBJ2-1, with D maybe TRBD1 (6 bases). The CDR3 extends over 13 amino acids. The germline CDR1 and CDR2 sequences are SQVTM and ANQGSEA. Trimming stripped 2 bases from V and 5 bases from J, with 10 bases between.

Only one count was recorded for this clone. This chain joins TRBV5-1 and TRBJ2-5, with TRBD1 as a possible D gene (5 bases). The CDR3 is made up of 15 amino acids. V lost 0 bases to trimming and J lost 1 base, with 10 bases between them. Germline V gives CDR1 SGHRS, CDR2 YFSETQ. The CDR3 DNA sequence: TGCGCCAGCAGCTTGGTCCTGGGGCCCCAAGAGACCCAGTACTTC. It specifies CASSLVLGPQETQYF.

The CDR3 is CASSQPDRNTEAFF. CDR3 DNA sequence: TGCGCCAGCAGCCAACCCGACAGGAACACTGAAGCTTTCTTT. J is TRBJ1-1 and V is TRBV4-1, with D perhaps TRBD1 (5 bases). Germline V gives CDR1 MGHRA, CDR2 YSYEKL. Trimming shortened V by 2 bases and J by 1 base, and 8 bases separated the two germline ends. The CDR3 is 14 residues long.

The V call is TRBV7-2, the J call TRBJ1-2; TRBD1 is a possible D gene (5 bases). CDR3 length: 13 amino acids. Trimming stripped 0 bases from V and 4 bases from J, with 6 bases between. Looked up from germline, CDR1 is SGHTA and CDR2 is FQGNSA. The CDR3 nucleotides read TGTGCCAGCAGCTTAGCCACAGGCTATGGCTACACCTTC. This sequence encodes CASSLATGYGYTF.

The chain has TRBV27 and TRBJ1-4, with 9 bases matching TRBD1. The CDR3 totals 13 residues. The junction had 4 bases not matched to a gene; V was cut back by 6 bases and J by 8 bases. Looked up from germline, CDR1 is MNHEY and CDR2 is SMNVEV (reference sequence). CDR3 amino acids: CASRGQGQEKLFF. For the CDR3, the DNA is TGTGCCAGCAGGGGACAGGGCCAGGAAAAACTGTTTTTT.

This chain links TRBV2 with TRBJ2-5, with D possibly TRBD1 on 6 matching bases. Trimming pared 7 bases from V and 2 bases from J, leaving 17 bases between. Germline V gene sequence: CDR1 SNHLY, CDR2 FYNNEI. This CDR3 spans 15 amino acids. CDR3 amino acids: CASTRGQGMQETQYF. For the CDR3, the DNA is TGTGCCAGCACTAGGGGACAAGGAATGCAAGAGACCCAGTACTTC.

The J gene is TRBJ2-7, the V gene TRBV29-1; 7 nucleotides line up with TRBD1. The V segment lost 4 bases and the J segment 2 bases; nucleotides outside the gene matches: 8. The CDR3 is 14 amino acids. CDR1 and CDR2 (germline): SQVTM, ANQGSEA. In DNA, the CDR3 is TGCAGCGTTGGTGGCCGGCAGGGGGCCTACGAGCAGTACTTC. It specifies CSVGGRQGAYEQYF.

The chain uses TRBV6-5 and TRBJ1-4; maybe TRBD1 (5 bases). Trimming cost V 5 bases and J 12 bases, with 16 bases left between them. There are 13 residues in the CDR3. The germline V gene has CDR1 MNHEY and CDR2 SVGAGI. The CDR3 coding sequence is TGTGCCAGCAGTGACGACAGCTGGGGGGAACTGTTTTTT. This translates into CASSDDSWGELFF.

The chain joins TRBV7-2 to TRBJ1-6, with unresolved D. This CDR3 spans 15 amino acids. V was shortened by 1 base and J by 9 bases, with 13 bases between the two germline ends. From germline, CDR1 is SGHTA and CDR2 FQGNSA. CDR3 loop: CASSLGPGSGSPLHF. DNA for the CDR3: TGTGCCAGCAGCTTAGGGCCGGGTTCTGGTTCACCCCTCCACTTT.

The rearrangement joins TRBV5-1 to TRBJ2-7; the D gene is possibly TRBD1 (5 bases). Between the trimmed V and J ends, which lost 2 bases and 6 bases, there was a span of 9 bases. Germline CDR1 SGHRS, CDR2 YFSETQ. The CDR3 runs 12 residues. This chain's CDR3 is CASSLKGFEQYF. CDR3 sequence (DNA): TGCGCCAGCAGCTTAAAGGGGTTCGAGCAGTACTTC.

This clone appeared a single time. The V and J genes are TRBV30 and TRBJ2-2; D unclear. This CDR3 has 13 amino acids. V lost 4 bases to trimming and J lost 1 base, with 7 bases between them. Germline V CDR1 and CDR2: GTSNPN, SVGIG (reference sequence). The CDR3 reads CAWNVVNTGELFF. CDR3 nucleotide sequence: TGTGCCTGGAACGTAGTGAACACCGGGGAGCTGTTTTTT.

CDR3 DNA sequence: TGTGCCAGCTCACCATCCCTAGCGGGATACAATGAGCAGTTCTTC. It translates to CASSPSLAGYNEQFF. V gene TRBV18 combines with J gene TRBJ2-1, with TRBD2 identical over 9 bases. The V gene end was trimmed by 2 bases and the J gene end by 4 bases; junction bases not matched to a gene: 3. CDR3 length: 15 residues. Germline-derived CDR1 and CDR2 are KGHSH and LQKENI.